Below are 9 T cell receptor beta chains sequenced from a single sample in a study of blood T cells in healthy people across ages. A second PCR of about 6 to 11 cycles used a sample-barcoded 5' primer and a J-beta primer mix. TCRdb re-derived calls from the 5' RACE reads in MiXCR, one entry per CDR3 protein. The sample consists of 1.8 million or so distinct CDR3 sequences, about 39% of them appearing once. Sequences were obtained from blood. Receptor source: a human donor in good health.

The V call is TRBV4-1, the J call TRBJ2-5; TRBD1 matches at 9 bases. The J call is uncertain, as TRBJ2-1 better fits the DNA end. This CDR3 contains 15 residues. CDR1 and CDR2 from the germline V gene are MGHRA and YSYEKL. CDR3 nucleotide sequence: TGCGCCAGCAGTCGGACAGGGGCCCTCCAAGAGACCCAGTTCTTC. It codes for CASSRTGALQETQFF.

The chain links TRBV24-1 to TRBJ2-3; either TRBD1 or TRBD2 may fit D (6 bases each). The V gene's germline CDR1 is KGHDR and CDR2 SFDVKD. V gave up 7 bases and J gave up 3 bases, with 19 bases separating them. The length of the CDR3 is 16 residues. The CDR3 loop is CATSDPRGADTDTQYF. For the CDR3, the DNA is TGTGCCACCAGCGACCCGAGGGGGGCGGATACAGATACGCAGTATTTT.

This clonotype was found a few times. The chain carries TRBV10-3 and TRBJ1-2; 8 nucleotides line up with TRBD1. This CDR3 is 13 amino acids long. V lost 0 bases, J lost 7 bases, and 1 base stayed unmatched. CDR1 is ENHRY and CDR2 is SYGVKD in the germline V gene. Here the CDR3 DNA reads TGTGCCATCAGTGAGTCGGACAGGGTTGGCTACACCTTC. Translation: CAISESDRVGYTF.

This clonotype was counted at least ten times. J is TRBJ1-2 and V is TRBV9; 9 nucleotides align to TRBD1. The V and J ends lost 4 bases and 4 bases, in that order; junction bases with no gene match: 8. The CDR3 contains 15 residues. Looked up from germline, CDR1 is SGDLS and CDR2 is YYNGEE. The CDR3 region is CASSLDRGIGYGYTF. For the CDR3, the DNA is TGTGCCAGCAGCCTCGACAGGGGGATTGGCTATGGCTACACCTTC.

Only a few counts were recorded for this clonotype. The J gene is TRBJ1-2, the V gene TRBV7-9; D may be TRBD1 (5 bases). The CDR3 runs to 15 residues. The V end lost 3 bases, the J end lost 4 bases, and 15 bases lay between the germline ends. Germline CDR1 reads SEHNR; CDR2 reads FQNEAQ (reference sequence). CDR3 amino acids: CASSFRDGVFYGYTF. The CDR3, as DNA: TGTGCCAGCAGCTTCCGGGACGGAGTCTTCTATGGCTACACCTTC.

The chain links TRBV7-9 to TRBJ2-7, with 10 bases fitting TRBD1. Germline trimming cut 2 bases from V and 4 bases from J; bases unmatched to any gene: 5. CDR1 SEHNR and CDR2 FQNEAQ come from the germline V gene (reference sequence). The CDR3 is 15 amino acids. CDR3 protein: CASSLLGQGFYEQYF. The DNA for the CDR3 is TGTGCCAGCAGCTTATTGGGACAGGGGTTTTACGAGCAGTACTTC.

With regard to this clonotype: A junction end diverges from the germline sequence, so it may reflect a read error. CDR3 nucleotides: TGCGCCGGCAGCCAAGATCGCATTGGTTACGAGCAGTACTTC. Translated, it gives CAGSQDRIGYEQYF. This chain connects TRBV4-1 to TRBJ2-7; D unresolved. The CDR3 loop spans 14 amino acids. Germline CDR1 is MGHRA and CDR2 is YSYEKL.

V is TRBV20-1 and J is TRBJ2-7; D ambiguous. The CDR3 runs to 15 residues. V dropped 2 bases and J dropped 4 bases, with 18 bases sitting between them. Per the germline V gene, CDR1 is DFQATT and CDR2 is SNEGSKA (reference sequence). The CDR3 region is CSARPNGEDPYEQYF. CDR3 DNA: TGCAGTGCTAGACCTAACGGAGAGGACCCATACGAGCAGTACTTC.

This clonotype came up a few times. The chain is built from TRBV29-1 and TRBJ2-1, with TRBD2 as a possible D gene (7 bases). V was clipped by 5 bases and J by 1 base, with 15 bases between them. The CDR3 covers 15 residues. Germline-derived CDR1 and CDR2 are SQVTM and ANQGSEA. CDR3 region: CSVRGREGSYNEQFF. CDR3 sequence (DNA): TGCAGCGTTAGGGGGAGGGAAGGGTCCTACAATGAGCAGTTCTTC.